This section outlines one T cell receptor beta chain sequence together with its context. Its matching antigen is unknown. Researchers ran the PCR with 60 Vbeta and 13 Jbeta primers. Sequenced by immunoSEQ multiplex PCR; TCRdb stores in-frame clones only, minus some. In the table there are about 270,000 clones, more than 80% of which are singletons. This entry is derived from a study of cytomegalovirus exposure and HLA in healthy donors. Study outcomes and limitations: What was likely a sequencing artifact was a cluster of highly shared sequence variants. In vitro data verified a few CMV-associated chains as specific for CMV antigens.

The sample comprised PBMCs. This clonotype was obtained from a man aged 35-49 years in good health and CMV-seropositive.

The CDR3 DNA follows: TGTGCCAGCAGCTCGGACAGGGGCGATGGCTACACCTTC. This codes for CASSSDRGDGYTF. The rearrangement links TRBV5-5 to TRBJ1-2; 9 nucleotides line up with TRBD1. The CDR3 has 13 amino acids. CDR1 and CDR2 from the germline V gene are SGHKS and YYEKEE (reference sequence). J was trimmed by 6 bases and V by 3 bases; bases with no gene match: 3.